This paragraph covers one T cell receptor beta chain sequence. Its antigen is still unknown. Clones were read by immunoSEQ multiplex PCR, and TCRdb kept only the in-frame ones, dropping some. This sample yields around 77,000 clones, of which roughly 87% are seen a single time; around 24% belongs to the top ten. V lost 2 bases and J 3 bases, leaving 20 bases between the germline ends. The germline gives CDR1 SGHAT, CDR2 FQNNGV. The CDR3 extends over 18 amino acids. The sample originates from a study of T cell responses to AZD1222 COVID-19 vaccine. Findings and limits, study-wide: Receipt of two AZD1222 doses was followed by a rise in Spike-specific TCR breadth and depth.

The receptor comes from an adult in good health. This sequence joins TRBV11-2 and TRBJ2-1; D may be TRBD2 (6 bases). Source: peripheral blood, taken on day 0 of AZD1222 vaccination. CDR3 region: CASSLLGLRPFDYNEQFF. The CDR3 DNA sequence: TGTGCCAGCAGCTTACTGGGACTCCGCCCTTTCGACTACAATGAGCAGTTCTTC.